Listed below are T cell receptor beta chains from one sample, sequenced in a study of cytomegalovirus exposure and HLA in healthy donors. The protocol was immunoSEQ multiplex PCR, while the TCRdb copy is restricted to in-frame clones and leaves out a portion. The listing contains 35,000 to 45,000 clones. The sample was PBMCs. These receptors were taken from a male donor in good health and CMV-seronegative. Each CDR3 is given with its conserved first and last residue. Fields, in order: J gene, clone size, V gene, D gene, CDR3 DNA, CDR3 protein. The D gene is left open where the match is weak. Not every row has a clone size; where given, it reads once, few, many or a size class.

>TRBJ1-1|-|TRBV27|TRBD1
TGTGCCAGCAGCCCCCTCCCGGGGGACAGCATGAACACTGAAGCTTTCTTT
CASSPLPGDSMNTEAFF
>TRBJ2-7|-|TRBV5-1|TRBD2
TGCGCCAGCAGCCTGACGTTTTCCGGGAGGGCCGGCTACGAGCAGTACTTC
CASSLTFSGRAGYEQYF
>TRBJ2-1|medium-sized|TRBV15|-
TGTGCCACCAGCGGAGACAGGGAGGCCTACAATGAGCAGTTCTTC
CATSGDREAYNEQFF
>TRBJ2-3|-|TRBV6-1|-
TGTGCCAGCAGTGGCAACCCCGGGGGCACAGATACGCAGTATTTT
CASSGNPGGTDTQYF
>TRBJ1-1|-|TRBV6-6|-
TGTGCCAGCAGTTACGAGGCAGGCCCCAGGAGGGCTTTCTTT
CASSYEAGPRRAFF
>TRBJ1-2|-|TRBV10-3|-
TGTGCCATCAGTGAAACGAAGCGAAGCTACACCTTC
CAISETKRSYTF
>TRBJ2-7|medium-sized|TRBV29-1|TRBD1
TGCAGCGTCCGCACAGGGGACGGGGACGAGCAGTACTTC
CSVRTGDGDEQYF
>TRBJ2-2|-|TRBV4-1|TRBD2
TGCGCCAGCAGCCAAGAGCGGTGGTCTAGCGGAGACACCGGGGAGCTGTTTTTT
CASSQERWSSGDTGELFF
>TRBJ1-1|-|TRBV6-5|TRBD1
TGTGCCAGCAGCCAAGGACAGGGGATGAACACTGAAGCTTTCTTT
CASSQGQGMNTEAFF
>TRBJ2-7|-|TRBV5-1|-
TGCGCCAGCAGTCGGGGGGCCTTTGACGAGCAGTACTTC
CASSRGAFDEQYF
>TRBJ1-2|-|TRBV6-5|TRBD1
TGTGCCAGCCGATTAGGGACAGGGACCTATGGCTACACCTTC
CASRLGTGTYGYTF
>TRBJ1-1|-|TRBV6-1|-
TGTGCCAGCAGTCCCTCAGGGTTCACTGAAGCTTTCTTT
CASSPSGFTEAFF
>TRBJ2-1|-|TRBV5-1|TRBD2
TGCGCCAGCAGCTTGTTTCCGGGACTAGCGGTTAATGAGCAGTTCTTC
CASSLFPGLAVNEQFF
>TRBJ2-6|-|TRBV6-5|-
TGTGCCAGCACCCGAGGAGGGGCTGGGGCCAACGTCCTGACTTTC
CASTRGGAGANVLTF
>TRBJ2-5|-|TRBV23-1|TRBD1
TGCGCCAGCAGTCAATCGATAGAGGACAGGGGGTTGGAGACCCAGTACTTC
CASSQSIEDRGLETQYF
>TRBJ2-2|-|TRBV19|TRBD1
TGTGCCAGTAGTGCCGACAGGGGGTTCGCCGGGGAGCTGTTTTTT
CASSADRGFAGELFF
>TRBJ2-7|-|TRBV7-9|-
TGTGCCAGCAGCACTCCCGGGGGCGAGCAGTACTTC
CASSTPGGEQYF
>TRBJ1-2|-|TRBV29-1|-
TGCAGCGCGAACGAAGGGGTAGGTGGCTACACCTTC
CSANEGVGGYTF
>TRBJ2-1|-|TRBV9|TRBD2
TGTGCCAGCAGCGACGGGACTAGCGGCCTCAATGAGCAGTTCTTC
CASSDGTSGLNEQFF
>TRBJ1-2|-|TRBV10-3|-
TGTGCCATCAGTGAGATTGACAGTATAGGCTACACCTTC
CAISEIDSIGYTF
>TRBJ1-2|-|TRBV6-6|-
TGTGCCAGCAGGGACCGTCCAGGGGCTGCAAACTATGGCTACACCTTC
CASRDRPGAANYGYTF
>TRBJ1-3|-|TRBV18|TRBD1
TGTGCCAGCTCACCGGCCATTAATACCGGGACAGCCATATATTTT
CASSPAINTGTAIYF
>TRBJ2-7|-|TRBV4-1|TRBD1
TGCGCCAGCACCCTATCCGGACAGGGGGCGGGCGAGCAGTACTTC
CASTLSGQGAGEQYF
>TRBJ1-3|-|TRBV19|TRBD1
TGTGCCAGCAGACGATTCCGGGACAGCGTCGGAAACACCATATATTTT
CASRRFRDSVGNTIYF